A selection of T cell receptor beta chains follows, all from one sample in a study of cytomegalovirus exposure and HLA in healthy donors. Produced via immunoSEQ multiplex PCR; TCRdb's table is partial and in-frame only. Seen here are under 75,000 clones, around two thirds observed once, and the top ten hold roughly an eighth. The sample consisted of PBMCs. The receptor set was obtained from a human donor in good health. The CDR3 runs from the conserved cysteine through the conserved F or W. D genes are given only for firm matches. The size entry is marked missing in some rows and otherwise reads once, few, many or a size class.

V: TRBV7-9
size: -
J: TRBJ2-7
D: -
DNA: TGTGCCAGCAGCTTAGACAGGGAGAGCTACGAGCAGTACTTC
CDR3: CASSLDRESYEQYF

V: TRBV2
size: -
J: TRBJ1-1
D: -
DNA: TGTGCCAGCAGTTTCGACCGGGTGGGCACTGAAGCTTTCTTT
CDR3: CASSFDRVGTEAFF

V: TRBV5-5
size: -
J: TRBJ1-1
D: -
DNA: TGTGCCAGCAACCTGTGGGGGGGGAACACTGAAGCTTTCTTT
CDR3: CASNLWGGNTEAFF

V: TRBV5-6
size: -
J: TRBJ2-7
D: TRBD1
DNA: TGTGCCAGCAGCCCGCAACCAGGGGGCGGATACGAGCAGTACTTC
CDR3: CASSPQPGGGYEQYF

V: TRBV15
size: -
J: TRBJ1-5
D: -
DNA: TGTGCCACCAGCAGAGGGCTGTCAAATCAGCCCCAGCATTTT
CDR3: CATSRGLSNQPQHF

V: TRBV10-3
size: few
J: TRBJ2-2
D: TRBD1
DNA: TGTGCCATCAGTACAGGGGGCGCCTATTCCGGGGAGCTGTTTTTT
CDR3: CAISTGGAYSGELFF

V: TRBV27
size: -
J: TRBJ2-5
D: TRBD1
DNA: TGTGCCAGCAGTCTGAATAACAGGGGGTATGAGACCCAGTACTTC
CDR3: CASSLNNRGYETQYF

V: TRBV5-5
size: -
J: TRBJ2-7
D: TRBD1
DNA: TGTGCCAGCAGCCTCCGGGACAGTTTCTACGAGCAGTACTTC
CDR3: CASSLRDSFYEQYF

V: TRBV5-6
size: -
J: TRBJ1-4
D: -
DNA: TGTGCCAGCAGCTTGGAGTCGGGCTACCTGCGGGAACTGTTTTTT
CDR3: CASSLESGYLRELFF

V: TRBV29-1
size: -
J: TRBJ2-1
D: TRBD1
DNA: TGCAGCGCCTCCTCGCCGGGACAGGGGACCTACAATGAGCAGTTCTTC
CDR3: CSASSPGQGTYNEQFF

V: TRBV27
size: once
J: TRBJ1-2
D: -
DNA: TGTGCCAGCAGTTATGGGGGGGGGTCCTATGGCTACACCTTC
CDR3: CASSYGGGSYGYTF

V: TRBV6-1
size: -
J: TRBJ2-7
D: -
DNA: TGTGCCAGCAGTGAAAGGGGGGGCTCCTACGAGCAGTACTTC
CDR3: CASSERGGSYEQYF

V: TRBV6-5
size: -
J: TRBJ1-2
D: TRBD1
DNA: TGTGCCAGCAGTTACCGTCGGACAGGGGATAACTATGGCTACACCTTC
CDR3: CASSYRRTGDNYGYTF

V: TRBV4-1
size: -
J: TRBJ2-2
D: -
DNA: TGCGCCAGCAGCCAGTACAGGGACCGAGGGGAGCTGTTTTTT
CDR3: CASSQYRDRGELFF

V: TRBV7-8
size: few
J: TRBJ2-3
D: -
DNA: TGTGCCAGCAGCTTAGCGCCGGGTTTATCAGATACGCAGTATTTT
CDR3: CASSLAPGLSDTQYF

V: TRBV27
size: -
J: TRBJ1-3
D: TRBD1
DNA: TGTGCCAGCAGCCGGACAGGTCTTGATGGAAACACCATATATTTT
CDR3: CASSRTGLDGNTIYF

V: TRBV5-1
size: -
J: TRBJ2-1
D: -
DNA: TGCGCCAGCAGAGAAGAGTACAATGAGCAGTTCTTC
CDR3: CASREEYNEQFF

V: TRBV18
size: -
J: TRBJ2-5
D: TRBD2
DNA: TGTGCCAGCTCACCACCGGGACTAGCGGAAGAGACCCAGTACTTC
CDR3: CASSPPGLAEETQYF

V: TRBV11-3
size: once
J: TRBJ2-7
D: -
DNA: TGTGCCAGCAGCTTGTCGGGGGGGACAGATGAGCAGTACTTC
CDR3: CASSLSGGTDEQYF

V: TRBV5-4
size: once
J: TRBJ2-7
D: -
DNA: TGTGCCAGCAGCTTGGGGCCGACCTACGAGCAGTACTTC
CDR3: CASSLGPTYEQYF

V: TRBV5-4
size: -
J: TRBJ1-6
D: -
DNA: TGTGCCAGCAGCCCTCTCGGACAGTTAGGAAGTTCACCCCTCCACTTT
CDR3: CASSPLGQLGSSPLHF

V: TRBV7-9
size: -
J: TRBJ1-2
D: -
DNA: TGTTCCAGCAGCCGATTTCAAGGGGACTCCCAGAAAGGTGGCTACACCTTC
CDR3: CSSSRFQGDSQKGGYTF

V: TRBV29-1
size: -
J: TRBJ2-1
D: TRBD1
DNA: TGCAGCGTTCCCGACAGGGGAAATGAGCAGTTCTTC
CDR3: CSVPDRGNEQFF

V: TRBV5-1
size: -
J: TRBJ1-3
D: -
DNA: TGCGCCAGCAGCCGGGACGGGACTTCTGGAAACACCATATATTTT
CDR3: CASSRDGTSGNTIYF

V: TRBV7-8
size: few
J: TRBJ2-7
D: -
DNA: TGTGCCAGCATAGGGCGGGGCCCAAACCTCTACGAGCAGTACTTC
CDR3: CASIGRGPNLYEQYF

V: TRBV28
size: -
J: TRBJ1-5
D: TRBD1
DNA: TGTGCCAGCAGAAGACAGGGTCATCAGCCCCAGCATTTT
CDR3: CASRRQGHQPQHF

V: TRBV28
size: -
J: TRBJ2-7
D: -
DNA: TGTGCCAGCAGTTCGGGGTCCTACGAGCAGTACTTC
CDR3: CASSSGSYEQYF

V: TRBV14
size: few
J: TRBJ1-2
D: -
DNA: TGTGCCAGCAGCCAAGCAGGGCCCAACTATGGCTACACCTTC
CDR3: CASSQAGPNYGYTF

V: TRBV10-1
size: -
J: TRBJ2-7
D: -
DNA: TGCGCCAGCAGTGAGGGGGGCCCACCCTACGAGCAGTACTTC
CDR3: CASSEGGPPYEQYF

V: TRBV5-8
size: -
J: TRBJ1-3
D: TRBD1
DNA: TGTGCCAGCAGCACTGGGACAGCCACTGGAAACACCATATATTTT
CDR3: CASSTGTATGNTIYF

V: TRBV29-1
size: -
J: TRBJ2-1
D: TRBD1
DNA: TGCGGAACTGTAGGACAGGGCGGTAATGAGCAGTTCTTC
CDR3: CGTVGQGGNEQFF

V: TRBV7-9
size: -
J: TRBJ1-5
D: TRBD1
DNA: TGTGCCAGCAGCCCCTCAGGGGGCGGAAGCAATCAGCCCCAGCATTTT
CDR3: CASSPSGGGSNQPQHF

V: TRBV6-4
size: -
J: TRBJ2-2
D: -
DNA: -
CDR3: CASSDPGLAGAPGSCFF

V: TRBV25-1
size: -
J: TRBJ2-4
D: -
DNA: TGTGCCAGCAGTGCGCCAGGCCCTCAAAACATTCAGTACTTC
CDR3: CASSAPGPQNIQYF

V: TRBV7-6
size: -
J: TRBJ2-2
D: TRBD1
DNA: TGTGCCAGCAGCTTAGAGTTTTACAGGGGCGGGGAGCTGTTTTTT
CDR3: CASSLEFYRGGELFF

V: TRBV25-1
size: -
J: TRBJ2-7
D: TRBD2
DNA: TGTGCCAGCAGTATACTAGCGGGAGGTTCCGCCGAGCAGTACTTC
CDR3: CASSILAGGSAEQYF

V: TRBV7-8
size: few
J: TRBJ2-2
D: -
DNA: TGTGCCAGCAGCCCTCGGGAACTTTCGAACACCGGGGAGCTGTTTTTT
CDR3: CASSPRELSNTGELFF

V: TRBV18
size: once
J: TRBJ1-5
D: TRBD1
DNA: TGTGCCAGCTCACCACGCGGACAGGGGAGCAATCAGCCCCAGCATTTT
CDR3: CASSPRGQGSNQPQHF

V: TRBV7-9
size: -
J: TRBJ1-5
D: TRBD1
DNA: TGTGCCAGCAGCCCAGGGGGAAGGAATCAGCCCCAGCATTTT
CDR3: CASSPGGRNQPQHF

V: TRBV29-1
size: -
J: TRBJ2-7
D: -
DNA: TGCAGCGTTGCCAGGGACTCCTACGAGCAGTACTTC
CDR3: CSVARDSYEQYF

V: TRBV7-3
size: -
J: TRBJ1-1
D: -
DNA: TGTGCCAGCAGCTTAAGGAGAAGTACTGAAGCTTTCTTT
CDR3: CASSLRRSTEAFF

V: TRBV6-5
size: -
J: TRBJ2-7
D: -
DNA: TGTGCCAGCAGTTACTACGGAGGCCCCTACGAGCAGTACTTC
CDR3: CASSYYGGPYEQYF

V: TRBV7-3
size: few
J: TRBJ2-1
D: -
DNA: TGTGCCAGCAGCCCCCCCAGCGGAGAGCAGTTCTTC
CDR3: CASSPPSGEQFF

V: TRBV7-9
size: -
J: TRBJ1-4
D: TRBD1
DNA: TGTTCCAGCAGCTTAGGGACAGGGAATGAAAAACTGTTTTTT
CDR3: CSSSLGTGNEKLFF

V: TRBV5-1
size: -
J: TRBJ2-7
D: -
DNA: TGCGCCAGCAGCTTGGCCAGTCCCTACGAGCAGTACTTC
CDR3: CASSLASPYEQYF

V: TRBV30
size: -
J: TRBJ2-7
D: TRBD1
DNA: TGTGCCTGGAGTTCGACAGGGTTGTACGAGCAGTACTTC
CDR3: CAWSSTGLYEQYF

V: TRBV28
size: -
J: TRBJ1-1
D: -
DNA: TGTGCCAGCATACGGGAAAAGAACACTGAAGCTTTCTTT
CDR3: CASIREKNTEAFF

V: TRBV27
size: -
J: TRBJ2-1
D: TRBD2
DNA: TGTGCCAGCAGTTTCGTGGGAGCGGGAGGAGGCTCCTACAATGAGCAGTTCTTC
CDR3: CASSFVGAGGGSYNEQFF

V: TRBV6-1
size: -
J: TRBJ1-5
D: -
DNA: TGTGCCAGCAGTGCCCTATCAGGCCAGCCCCAGCATTTT
CDR3: CASSALSGQPQHF

V: TRBV29-1
size: -
J: TRBJ2-5
D: TRBD1
DNA: TGCAGCGCAGACAGGGGAGAGACCCAGTACTTC
CDR3: CSADRGETQYF

V: TRBV30
size: once
J: TRBJ1-1
D: -
DNA: TGTGCCTGGACCCACGGGGGGCGGAACACTGAAGCTTTCTTT
CDR3: CAWTHGGRNTEAFF

V: TRBV11-2
size: -
J: TRBJ2-7
D: TRBD1
DNA: TGTGCCAGCAGCCCCCTTGGGGACAGGGGCCCTGAGCAGTACTTC
CDR3: CASSPLGDRGPEQYF

V: TRBV30
size: -
J: TRBJ2-7
D: TRBD2
DNA: TGTGCCTGGAGCACTAGCGGGAGCTCCTACGAGCAGTACTTC
CDR3: CAWSTSGSSYEQYF

V: TRBV4-1
size: -
J: TRBJ1-2
D: TRBD1
DNA: TGCGCCAGCAGCCAAGTAGGTATCCCGGACAGGGTAGGTGGCTACACCTTC
CDR3: CASSQVGIPDRVGGYTF

V: TRBV10-3
size: few
J: TRBJ1-4
D: -
DNA: TGTGCCATCAGTGGCAGGGATCGGGAAAAACTGTTTTTT
CDR3: CAISGRDREKLFF

V: TRBV6-5
size: -
J: TRBJ2-7
D: TRBD2
DNA: TGTGCCAGCAGTTACTCTGGGGGAGGGCCGGGAGAGCAGTACTTC
CDR3: CASSYSGGGPGEQYF

V: TRBV9
size: -
J: TRBJ2-5
D: -
DNA: TGTGCCAGCAGCGTAGGCTCAGTATTACAAGAGACCCAGTACTTC
CDR3: CASSVGSVLQETQYF

V: TRBV7-9
size: -
J: TRBJ1-2
D: -
DNA: TGTGCCAGCAGCTTCAGAGGGTATGATGGCTGCACCTTC
CDR3: CASSFRGYDGCTF

V: TRBV7-8
size: -
J: TRBJ2-1
D: TRBD2
DNA: TGTGCCAGCAGCTTAAGGGCTCGGGGACTAGCGGGTTTTGAAAATGAGCAGTTCTTC
CDR3: CASSLRARGLAGFENEQFF

V: TRBV5-4
size: -
J: TRBJ2-5
D: TRBD2
DNA: TGTGCCAGCAGCCCGGGACTAGCGGGAGTTGCAGAGACCCAGTACTTC
CDR3: CASSPGLAGVAETQYF